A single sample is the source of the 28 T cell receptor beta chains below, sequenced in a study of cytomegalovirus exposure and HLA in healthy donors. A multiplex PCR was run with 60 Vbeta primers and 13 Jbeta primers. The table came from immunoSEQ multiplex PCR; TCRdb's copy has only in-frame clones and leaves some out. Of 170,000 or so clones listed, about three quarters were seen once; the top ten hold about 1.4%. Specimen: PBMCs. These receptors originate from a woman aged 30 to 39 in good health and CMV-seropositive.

The DNA of the CDR3 is TGTGCCAGCTCGGGGAGCGCCGGTTTGATGAACACTGAAGCTTTCTTT. This gives the protein CASSGSAGLMNTEAFF. The V call is TRBV9, the J call TRBJ1-1; D not certain. Germline assignment: CDR1 SGDLS and CDR2 YYNGEE. Trimming took off 7 bases at V and 0 bases at J, with 19 bases between the two ends. CDR3 length: 16 residues.

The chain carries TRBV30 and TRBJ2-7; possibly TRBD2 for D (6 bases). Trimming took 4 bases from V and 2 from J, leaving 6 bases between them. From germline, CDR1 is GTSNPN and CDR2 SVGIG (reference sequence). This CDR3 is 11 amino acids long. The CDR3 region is CAWTGAYEQYF. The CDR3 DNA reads TGTGCCTGGACGGGGGCCTACGAGCAGTACTTC.

Here the CDR3 reads CASPGGHTEAFF. The DNA of the CDR3 is TGCGCCAGCCCAGGGGGGCACACTGAAGCTTTCTTT. The V gene is TRBV5-1, the J gene TRBJ1-1, with TRBD1 matching over 7 bases. V lost 7 bases to trimming and J lost 3 bases; unmatched junction nucleotides: 3. The V gene's germline CDR1 is SGHRS and CDR2 YFSETQ. The length of the CDR3 is 12 residues.

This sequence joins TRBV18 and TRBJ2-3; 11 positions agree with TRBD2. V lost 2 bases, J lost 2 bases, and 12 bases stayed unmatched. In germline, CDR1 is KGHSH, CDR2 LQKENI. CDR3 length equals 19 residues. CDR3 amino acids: CASSPIRTSGPQTTDTQYF. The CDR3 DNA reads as TGTGCCAGCTCACCAATTCGGACTAGCGGGCCACAGACCACAGATACGCAGTATTTT.

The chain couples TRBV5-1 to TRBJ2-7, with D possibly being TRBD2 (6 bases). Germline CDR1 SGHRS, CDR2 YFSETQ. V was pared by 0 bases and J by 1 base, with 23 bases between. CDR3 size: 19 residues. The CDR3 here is CASSLASNLAGTRSYEQYF. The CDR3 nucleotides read TGCGCCAGCAGCTTGGCCTCTAACCTGGCGGGGACCCGGTCCTACGAGCAGTACTTC.

CDR3 DNA sequence: TGTGCCAGCAGCCCTGCGCGAGGCGGGGAGCTGTTTTTT. Translated: CASSPARGGELFF. The chain combines TRBV7-3 with TRBJ2-2; D ambiguous. The CDR3 is made up of 13 amino acids. The ends were cut back, 5 bases at V and 7 bases at J, with 11 bases in the middle. CDR1 and CDR2 (germline): SGHTA, FQGTGA.

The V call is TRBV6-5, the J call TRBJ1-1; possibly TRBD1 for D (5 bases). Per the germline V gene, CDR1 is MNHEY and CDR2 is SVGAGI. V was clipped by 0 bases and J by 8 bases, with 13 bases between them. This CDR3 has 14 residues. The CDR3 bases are TGTGCCAGCAGTTACTCCGGGGGGTTTGACGAAGCTTTCTTT. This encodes CASSYSGGFDEAFF.

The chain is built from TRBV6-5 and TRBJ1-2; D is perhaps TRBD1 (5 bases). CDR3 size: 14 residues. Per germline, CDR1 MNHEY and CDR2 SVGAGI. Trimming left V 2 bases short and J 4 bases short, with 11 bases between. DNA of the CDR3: TGTGCCAGCAGTTACCGACAGCGCGTCTATGGCTACACCTTC. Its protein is CASSYRQRVYGYTF.

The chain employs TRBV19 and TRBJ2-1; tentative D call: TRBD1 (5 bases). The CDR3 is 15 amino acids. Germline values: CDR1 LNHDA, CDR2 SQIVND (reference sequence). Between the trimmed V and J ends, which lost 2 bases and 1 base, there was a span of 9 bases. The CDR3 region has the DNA TGTGCCAGTAGTATAAGGGGTTCGTCCTACAATGAGCAGTTCTTC. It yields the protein CASSIRGSSYNEQFF.

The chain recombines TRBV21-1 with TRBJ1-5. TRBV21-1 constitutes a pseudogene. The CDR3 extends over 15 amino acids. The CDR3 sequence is CATYLKYLSNQPQHF. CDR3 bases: TGTGCCACCTACCTAAAGTACCTTAGCAATCAGCCCCAGCATTTT.

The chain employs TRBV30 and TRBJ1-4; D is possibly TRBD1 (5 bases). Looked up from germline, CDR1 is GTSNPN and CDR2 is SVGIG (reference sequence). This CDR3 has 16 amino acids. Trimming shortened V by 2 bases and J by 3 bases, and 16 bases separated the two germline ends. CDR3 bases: TGTGCCTGGAGTCTCAATCAGCCGGGGGCTAATGAAAAACTGTTTTTT. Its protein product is CAWSLNQPGANEKLFF.

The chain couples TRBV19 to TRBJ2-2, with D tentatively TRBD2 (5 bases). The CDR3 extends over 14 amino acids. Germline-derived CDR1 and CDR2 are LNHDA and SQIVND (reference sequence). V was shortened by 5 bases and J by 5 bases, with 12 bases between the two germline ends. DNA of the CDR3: TGTGCCAGTAGTGCCCAACGGGGTACCGGGGAGCTGTTTTTT. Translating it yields CASSAQRGTGELFF.

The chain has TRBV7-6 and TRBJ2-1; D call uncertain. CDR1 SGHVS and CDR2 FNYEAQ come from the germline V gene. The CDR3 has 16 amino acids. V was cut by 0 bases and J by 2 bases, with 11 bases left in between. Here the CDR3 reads CASSLAGLGTYNEQFF. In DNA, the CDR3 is TGTGCCAGCAGCTTAGCGGGCCTTGGTACCTACAATGAGCAGTTCTTC. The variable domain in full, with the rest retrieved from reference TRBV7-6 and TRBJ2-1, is GAGVSQSPRYKVTKRGQDVALRCDPISGHVSLYWYRQALGQGPEFLTYFNYEAQQDKSGLPNDRFSAERPEGSISTLTIQRTEQRDSAMYRCASSLAGLGTYNEQFFGPGTRLTVL.

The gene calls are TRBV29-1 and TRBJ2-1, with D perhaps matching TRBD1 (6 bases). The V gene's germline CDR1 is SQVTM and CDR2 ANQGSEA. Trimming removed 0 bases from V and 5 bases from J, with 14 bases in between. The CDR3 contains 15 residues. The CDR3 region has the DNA TGCAGCGTTGAAGAGGGCAGGGGCGAAGACAATGAGCAGTTCTTC. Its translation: CSVEEGRGEDNEQFF.

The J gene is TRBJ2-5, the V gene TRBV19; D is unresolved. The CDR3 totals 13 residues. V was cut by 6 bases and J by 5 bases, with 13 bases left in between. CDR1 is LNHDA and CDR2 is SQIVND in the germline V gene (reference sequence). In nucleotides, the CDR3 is TGTGCCAGTAGACCTTCAGGATTGGAGACCCAGTACTTC. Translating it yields CASRPSGLETQYF.

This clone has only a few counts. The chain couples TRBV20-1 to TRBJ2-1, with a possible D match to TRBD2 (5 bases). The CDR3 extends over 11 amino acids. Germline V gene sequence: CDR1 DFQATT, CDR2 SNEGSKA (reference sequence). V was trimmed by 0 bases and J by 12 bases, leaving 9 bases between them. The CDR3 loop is CSARDVALQFF. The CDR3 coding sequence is TGCAGTGCTAGAGATGTAGCGTTGCAGTTCTTC.

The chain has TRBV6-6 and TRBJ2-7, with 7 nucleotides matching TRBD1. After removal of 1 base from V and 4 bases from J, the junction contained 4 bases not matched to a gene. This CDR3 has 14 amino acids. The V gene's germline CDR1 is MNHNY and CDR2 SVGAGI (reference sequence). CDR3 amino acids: CASSYFSRGYEQYF. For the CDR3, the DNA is TGTGCCAGCAGTTACTTTTCCAGGGGGTACGAGCAGTACTTC.

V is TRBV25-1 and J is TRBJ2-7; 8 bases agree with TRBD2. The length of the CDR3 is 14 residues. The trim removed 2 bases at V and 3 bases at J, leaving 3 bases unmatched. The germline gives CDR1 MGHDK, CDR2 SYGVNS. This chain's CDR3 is CASSEQRENYEQYF. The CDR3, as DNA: TGTGCCAGCAGTGAACAGCGGGAGAACTACGAGCAGTACTTC.

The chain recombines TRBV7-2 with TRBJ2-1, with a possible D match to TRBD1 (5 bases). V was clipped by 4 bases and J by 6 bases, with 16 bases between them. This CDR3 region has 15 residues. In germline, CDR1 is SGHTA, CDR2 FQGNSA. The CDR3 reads CASSSPRQYSNEQFF. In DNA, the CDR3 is TGTGCCAGCAGCTCTCCTCGACAGTATTCCAATGAGCAGTTCTTC. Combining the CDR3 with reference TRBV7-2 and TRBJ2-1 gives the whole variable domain GAGVSQSPSNKVTEKGKDVELRCDPISGHTALYWYRQSLGQGLEFLIYFQGNSAPDKSGLPSDRFSAERTGGSVSTLTIQRTQQEDSAVYLCASSSPRQYSNEQFFGPGTRLTVL.

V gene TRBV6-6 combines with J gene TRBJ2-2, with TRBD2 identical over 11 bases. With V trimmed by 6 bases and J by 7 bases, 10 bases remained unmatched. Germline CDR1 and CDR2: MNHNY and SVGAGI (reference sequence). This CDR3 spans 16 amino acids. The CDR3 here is CASRDRPGLADGELFF. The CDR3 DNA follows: TGTGCCAGCAGGGATAGACCGGGACTAGCGGACGGGGAGCTGTTTTTT.

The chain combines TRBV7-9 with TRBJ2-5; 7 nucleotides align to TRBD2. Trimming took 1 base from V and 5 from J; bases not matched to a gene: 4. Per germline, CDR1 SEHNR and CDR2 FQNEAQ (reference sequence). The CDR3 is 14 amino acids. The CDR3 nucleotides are TGTGCCAGCAGCTTAGGGACTAGTCGGGAGACCCAGTACTTC. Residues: CASSLGTSRETQYF. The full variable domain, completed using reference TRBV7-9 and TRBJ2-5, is DTGVSQNPRHKITKRGQNVTFRCDPISEHNRLYWYRQTLGQGPEFLTYFQNEAQLEKSRLLSDRFSAERPKGSFSTLEIQRTEQGDSAMYLCASSLGTSRETQYFGPGTRLLVL.

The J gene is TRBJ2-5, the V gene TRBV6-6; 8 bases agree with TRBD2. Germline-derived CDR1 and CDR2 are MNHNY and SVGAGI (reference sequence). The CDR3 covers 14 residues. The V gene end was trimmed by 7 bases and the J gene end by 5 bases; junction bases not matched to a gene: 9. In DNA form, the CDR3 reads TGTGCCAGCATCTCCGGGGGGGGCGGGGAGACCCAGTACTTC. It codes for CASISGGGGETQYF.

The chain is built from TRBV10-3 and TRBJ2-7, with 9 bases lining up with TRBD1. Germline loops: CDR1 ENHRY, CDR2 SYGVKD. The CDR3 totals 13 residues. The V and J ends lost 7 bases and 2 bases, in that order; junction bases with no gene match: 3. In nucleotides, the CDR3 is TGTGCCATCAAGGGACAGGGAACCTACGAGCAGTACTTC. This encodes CAIKGQGTYEQYF.

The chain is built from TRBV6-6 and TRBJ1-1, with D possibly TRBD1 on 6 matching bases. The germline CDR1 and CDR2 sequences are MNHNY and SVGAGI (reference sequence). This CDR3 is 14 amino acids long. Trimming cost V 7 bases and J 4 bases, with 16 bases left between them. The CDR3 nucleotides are TGTGCCAGCACCAACGAGGGGGTTCCCACTGAAGCTTTCTTT. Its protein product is CASTNEGVPTEAFF.

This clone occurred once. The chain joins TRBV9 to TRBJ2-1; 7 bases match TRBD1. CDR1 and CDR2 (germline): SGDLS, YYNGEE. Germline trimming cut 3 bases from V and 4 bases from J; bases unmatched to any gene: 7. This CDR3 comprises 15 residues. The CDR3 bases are TGTGCCAGCAGCGCGAACAGGGGTCCGTACAATGAGCAGTTCTTC. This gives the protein CASSANRGPYNEQFF.

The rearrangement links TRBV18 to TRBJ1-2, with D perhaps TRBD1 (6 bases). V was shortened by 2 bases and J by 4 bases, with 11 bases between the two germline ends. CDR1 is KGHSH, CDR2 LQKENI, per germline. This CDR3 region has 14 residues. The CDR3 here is CASSPTGIVYGYTF. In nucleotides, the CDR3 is TGTGCCAGCTCACCAACAGGGATAGTCTATGGCTACACCTTC.

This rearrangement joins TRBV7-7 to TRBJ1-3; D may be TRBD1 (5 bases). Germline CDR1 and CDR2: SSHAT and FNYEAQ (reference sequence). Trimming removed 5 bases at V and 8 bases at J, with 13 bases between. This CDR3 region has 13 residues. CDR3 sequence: CASSMRLGDTIYF. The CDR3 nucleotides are TGTGCCAGCAGCATGAGACTAGGGGACACCATATATTTT.

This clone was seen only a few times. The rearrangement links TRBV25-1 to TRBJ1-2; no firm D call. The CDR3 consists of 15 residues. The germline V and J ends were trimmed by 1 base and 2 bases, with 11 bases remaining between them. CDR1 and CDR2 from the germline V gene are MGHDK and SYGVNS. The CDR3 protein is CASSEWGGGNYGYTF. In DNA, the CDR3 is TGTGCCAGCAGTGAATGGGGAGGAGGAAACTATGGCTACACCTTC.